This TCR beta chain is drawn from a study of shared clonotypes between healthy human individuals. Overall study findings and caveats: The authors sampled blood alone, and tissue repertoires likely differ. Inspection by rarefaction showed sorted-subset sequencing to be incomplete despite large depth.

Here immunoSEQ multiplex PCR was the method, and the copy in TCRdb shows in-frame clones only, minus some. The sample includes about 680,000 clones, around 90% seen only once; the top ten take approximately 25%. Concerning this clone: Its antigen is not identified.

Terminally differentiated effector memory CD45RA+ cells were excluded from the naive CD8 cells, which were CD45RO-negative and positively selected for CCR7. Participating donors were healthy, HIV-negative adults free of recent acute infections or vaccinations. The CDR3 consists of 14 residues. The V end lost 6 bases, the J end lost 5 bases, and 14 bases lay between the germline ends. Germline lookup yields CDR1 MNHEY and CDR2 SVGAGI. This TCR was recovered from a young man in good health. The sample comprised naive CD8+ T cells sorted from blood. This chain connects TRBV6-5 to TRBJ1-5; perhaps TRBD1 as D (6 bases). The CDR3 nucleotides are TGTGCCAGCAGGGGGTTGGGGGCTGATCAGCCCCAGCATTTT. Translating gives CASRGLGADQPQHF.